This is a list of T cell receptor beta chains from one sample in a study of cytomegalovirus exposure and HLA in healthy donors. Using immunoSEQ multiplex PCR, the repertoire was profiled, and TCRdb retains in-frame clones only, with some absent. The sample shows 130,000 or so clones, 80% to 90% of them seen only once. The sequencing sample was made of PBMCs. Receptor source: a woman aged 18 to 35 in good health and CMV-seropositive. Each CDR3 is given with its conserved first and last residue. Each record gives: D gene, V gene, J gene, clone size, CDR3 protein, CDR3 DNA. The D gene is left open where the match is weak. Clone size is not always given. Where it is, it says once, few, many or a class for expanded clones.

d_call: TRBD1
v_call: TRBV28
j_call: TRBJ1-5
clone_size: .
cdr3_aa: CASSWTGQQPQHF
cdr3_nt: TGTGCCAGCAGTTGGACAGGGCAACAGCCCCAGCATTTT

d_call: TRBD1
v_call: TRBV13
j_call: TRBJ2-7
clone_size: once
cdr3_aa: CASSPNGQGNSYEQYF
cdr3_nt: TGTGCCAGCAGCCCTAATGGACAGGGAAACTCCTACGAGCAGTACTTC

d_call: TRBD1
v_call: TRBV9
j_call: TRBJ2-3
clone_size: .
cdr3_aa: CASSPDRGQVAQYF
cdr3_nt: TGTGCCAGCAGCCCGGACAGGGGGCAAGTGGCGCAGTATTTT

d_call: .
v_call: TRBV7-6
j_call: TRBJ1-4
clone_size: once
cdr3_aa: CASGAHANEKLFF
cdr3_nt: TGTGCCAGCGGGGCGCATGCTAATGAAAAACTGTTTTTT

d_call: .
v_call: TRBV13
j_call: TRBJ1-2
clone_size: .
cdr3_aa: CASSPDSGPDGYTF
cdr3_nt: TGTGCCAGCAGCCCGGACAGTGGACCGGATGGCTACACCTTC

d_call: TRBD1
v_call: TRBV10-3
j_call: TRBJ2-3
clone_size: .
cdr3_aa: CATGGWDTQYF
cdr3_nt: TGTGCCACAGGGGGTTGGGATACGCAGTATTTT

d_call: TRBD1
v_call: TRBV29-1
j_call: TRBJ2-7
clone_size: .
cdr3_aa: CSVGRDRISEQYF
cdr3_nt: TGCAGCGTTGGACGGGACAGGATTTCCGAGCAGTACTTC

d_call: TRBD1
v_call: TRBV4-3
j_call: TRBJ1-5
clone_size: .
cdr3_aa: CASSQSGQINQPQHF
cdr3_nt: TGCGCCAGCAGCCAATCGGGACAGATTAATCAGCCCCAGCATTTT

d_call: TRBD1
v_call: TRBV4-1
j_call: TRBJ1-1
clone_size: .
cdr3_aa: CASRPFTGGTEAFF
cdr3_nt: TGCGCCAGCAGACCTTTTACAGGGGGCACTGAAGCTTTCTTT

d_call: TRBD1
v_call: TRBV27
j_call: TRBJ1-1
clone_size: .
cdr3_aa: CASSLRTGSTEAFF
cdr3_nt: TGTGCCAGCAGTCTCCGGACAGGGAGCACTGAAGCTTTCTTT

d_call: TRBD2
v_call: TRBV19
j_call: TRBJ2-1
clone_size: .
cdr3_aa: CASSLAGPAYNEQFF
cdr3_nt: TGTGCCAGTAGCCTAGCGGGACCAGCCTACAATGAGCAGTTCTTC

d_call: TRBD1
v_call: TRBV10-3
j_call: TRBJ1-2
clone_size: .
cdr3_aa: CAIGAGGYGYTF
cdr3_nt: TGTGCCATCGGGGCAGGGGGCTATGGCTACACCTTC

d_call: .
v_call: TRBV2
j_call: TRBJ2-4
clone_size: .
cdr3_aa: CASSDRKNIQYF
cdr3_nt: TGTGCCAGCAGTGACCGGAAAAACATTCAGTACTTC

d_call: TRBD2
v_call: TRBV11-3
j_call: TRBJ2-1
clone_size: .
cdr3_aa: CASSSSSWAGGRNEQFF
cdr3_nt: TGTGCCAGCAGCTCATCCTCCTGGGCGGGGGGGCGTAATGAGCAGTTCTTC

d_call: .
v_call: TRBV6-4
j_call: TRBJ2-1
clone_size: .
cdr3_aa: CASSREFDNEQFF
cdr3_nt: TGTGCCAGCAGCAGGGAATTCGACAATGAGCAGTTCTTC

d_call: .
v_call: TRBV28
j_call: TRBJ1-2
clone_size: .
cdr3_aa: CASAYPGGFYGYTF
cdr3_nt: TGTGCCAGCGCTTACCCCGGGGGTTTCTATGGCTACACCTTC

d_call: .
v_call: TRBV19
j_call: TRBJ2-1
clone_size: .
cdr3_aa: CASSISGTNYNEQFF
cdr3_nt: TGTGCCAGTAGTATTTCCGGGACAAATTACAATGAGCAGTTCTTC

d_call: .
v_call: TRBV30
j_call: TRBJ1-5
clone_size: .
cdr3_aa: CAWSVQPGNQPQHF
cdr3_nt: TGTGCCTGGAGTGTACAACCAGGGAATCAGCCCCAGCATTTT

d_call: .
v_call: TRBV18
j_call: TRBJ2-1
clone_size: .
cdr3_aa: CASSPLKAEQGVVDEQFF
cdr3_nt: TGTGCCAGCTCACCATTGAAGGCAGAACAGGGTGTTGTCGATGAGCAGTTCTTC

d_call: TRBD2
v_call: TRBV4-1
j_call: TRBJ2-3
clone_size: .
cdr3_aa: CASSPRLAASDTQYF
cdr3_nt: TGCGCCAGCAGCCCTAGACTAGCGGCCTCAGATACGCAGTATTTT

d_call: .
v_call: TRBV30
j_call: TRBJ1-1
clone_size: .
cdr3_aa: CAWRPPGRGRGTEAFF
cdr3_nt: TGTGCCTGGAGGCCCCCGGGGAGGGGAAGGGGTACTGAAGCTTTCTTT

d_call: .
v_call: TRBV4-1
j_call: TRBJ1-1
clone_size: .
cdr3_aa: CASGLTGREAFF
cdr3_nt: TGCGCCAGCGGATTGACAGGACGGGAAGCTTTCTTT

d_call: TRBD1
v_call: TRBV28
j_call: TRBJ1-2
clone_size: .
cdr3_aa: CASSRDRGENYGYTF
cdr3_nt: TGTGCCAGCAGTAGGGACAGGGGGGAGAACTATGGCTACACCTTC

d_call: TRBD2
v_call: TRBV29-1
j_call: TRBJ2-1
clone_size: .
cdr3_aa: CSVGRGGRSNEQFF
cdr3_nt: TGCAGCGTTGGGCGGGGGGGCCGAAGCAATGAGCAGTTCTTC

d_call: .
v_call: TRBV7-6
j_call: TRBJ1-6
clone_size: .
cdr3_aa: CASSPGGHPTNSPLHF
cdr3_nt: TGTGCCAGCAGCCCGGGGGGGCATCCCACGAATTCACCCCTCCACTTT

d_call: TRBD1
v_call: TRBV12-5
j_call: TRBJ2-5
clone_size: .
cdr3_aa: CASGPRQGETQYF
cdr3_nt: TGTGCTAGTGGCCCTAGACAGGGAGAGACCCAGTACTTC

d_call: .
v_call: TRBV11-2
j_call: TRBJ1-2
clone_size: .
cdr3_aa: CASKLSEEFSGYTF
cdr3_nt: TGTGCCAGCAAGCTCTCTGAGGAATTTTCGGGCTACACCTTC

d_call: TRBD2
v_call: TRBV30
j_call: TRBJ2-7
clone_size: .
cdr3_aa: CAWSVPRGLGGEQYF
cdr3_nt: TGTGCCTGGAGTGTACCCCGAGGCCTGGGGGGGGAGCAGTACTTC

d_call: .
v_call: TRBV6-1
j_call: TRBJ1-2
clone_size: .
cdr3_aa: CASSEGRVGGYTF
cdr3_nt: TGTGCCAGCAGTGAAGGGAGGGTTGGGGGCTACACCTTC

d_call: TRBD1
v_call: TRBV15
j_call: TRBJ1-2
clone_size: .
cdr3_aa: CATSREFTRQGDGYTF
cdr3_nt: TGTGCCACCAGCAGAGAATTTACACGACAGGGGGACGGCTACACCTTC

d_call: TRBD1
v_call: TRBV28
j_call: TRBJ1-5
clone_size: .
cdr3_aa: CASSSYRGREAPQPQHF
cdr3_nt: TGTGCCAGCAGTTCGTACAGGGGGCGCGAGGCGCCTCAGCCCCAGCATTTT

d_call: .
v_call: TRBV28
j_call: TRBJ1-3
clone_size: .
cdr3_aa: CASSSPGHDGTGNTIYF
cdr3_nt: TGTGCCAGCAGTTCCCCGGGACACGATGGGACGGGAAACACCATATATTTT

d_call: .
v_call: TRBV23-1
j_call: TRBJ2-7
clone_size: once
cdr3_aa: CASSQPPGQSLSYEQYF
cdr3_nt: TGCGCCAGCAGTCAACCCCCAGGACAGTCACTCTCCTACGAGCAGTACTTC

d_call: .
v_call: TRBV7-6
j_call: TRBJ2-1
clone_size: .
cdr3_aa: CASSLQGPYNEQFF
cdr3_nt: TGTGCCAGCAGCTTACAGGGGCCCTACAATGAGCAGTTCTTC

d_call: TRBD2
v_call: TRBV27
j_call: TRBJ2-3
clone_size: .
cdr3_aa: CASSFLAGGTPSTDTQYF
cdr3_nt: TGTGCCAGCAGTTTCCTAGCGGGGGGTACGCCTAGCACAGATACGCAGTATTTT

d_call: TRBD1
v_call: TRBV10-3
j_call: TRBJ1-2
clone_size: once
cdr3_aa: CAIGDSPNYGYTF
cdr3_nt: TGTGCCATCGGGGACAGCCCTAACTATGGCTACACCTTC

d_call: .
v_call: TRBV2
j_call: TRBJ1-5
clone_size: .
cdr3_aa: CASSEGGGGQPQHF
cdr3_nt: TGTGCCAGCAGTGAAGGGGGAGGGGGACAGCCCCAGCATTTT

d_call: .
v_call: TRBV7-3
j_call: TRBJ1-4
clone_size: .
cdr3_aa: CASSLGPNEKLFF
cdr3_nt: TGTGCCAGCAGCCTGGGGCCTAATGAAAAACTGTTTTTT

d_call: .
v_call: TRBV28
j_call: TRBJ1-5
clone_size: .
cdr3_aa: CASSPPRQTRGNQPQHF
cdr3_nt: TGTGCCAGCAGTCCCCCGAGACAGACCAGGGGCAATCAGCCCCAGCATTTT

d_call: .
v_call: TRBV7-2
j_call: TRBJ2-7
clone_size: .
cdr3_aa: CASTLHSGGSYEQYF
cdr3_nt: TGTGCCAGCACCCTCCATTCAGGGGGGTCCTACGAGCAGTACTTC

d_call: TRBD1
v_call: TRBV10-1
j_call: TRBJ2-2
clone_size: few
cdr3_aa: CASSRDRDTGELFF
cdr3_nt: TGCGCCAGCAGCCGGGACAGGGACACCGGGGAGCTGTTTTTT

d_call: .
v_call: TRBV28
j_call: TRBJ1-1
clone_size: .
cdr3_aa: CASSRSGTRPGGNTEAFF
cdr3_nt: TGTGCCAGCAGTCGTTCCGGGACCCGGCCCGGGGGGAACACTGAAGCTTTCTTT

d_call: .
v_call: TRBV5-1
j_call: TRBJ2-5
clone_size: .
cdr3_aa: CASSSLTGSQETQYF
cdr3_nt: TGCGCCAGCAGCTCCCTGACAGGTTCTCAAGAGACCCAGTACTTC

d_call: .
v_call: TRBV29-1
j_call: TRBJ2-7
clone_size: once
cdr3_aa: CSVEDQEAYEQYF
cdr3_nt: TGCAGCGTTGAAGATCAGGAAGCCTACGAGCAGTACTTC

d_call: .
v_call: TRBV7-9
j_call: TRBJ1-6
clone_size: .
cdr3_aa: CASSRGQTLVNSPLHF
cdr3_nt: TGTGCCAGCAGCCGCGGACAGACTCTAGTCAATTCACCCCTCCACTTT

d_call: .
v_call: TRBV19
j_call: TRBJ1-1
clone_size: .
cdr3_aa: CASRKSGLNTEAFF
cdr3_nt: TGTGCCAGTAGGAAAAGCGGGTTGAACACTGAAGCTTTCTTT

d_call: .
v_call: TRBV9
j_call: TRBJ1-6
clone_size: .
cdr3_aa: CASSVEVGPGSPLHF
cdr3_nt: TGTGCCAGCAGCGTAGAGGTAGGGCCGGGATCACCCCTCCACTTT

d_call: .
v_call: TRBV28
j_call: TRBJ1-3
clone_size: .
cdr3_aa: CATFSSGTGNTIYF
cdr3_nt: TGTGCCACCTTTTCCTCAGGGACTGGAAACACCATATATTTT

d_call: TRBD2
v_call: TRBV5-5
j_call: TRBJ2-5
clone_size: .
cdr3_aa: CASSLGGGARETQYF
cdr3_nt: TGTGCCAGCAGCTTGGGCGGGGGGGCCAGAGAGACCCAGTACTTC

d_call: .
v_call: TRBV2
j_call: TRBJ1-5
clone_size: .
cdr3_aa: CASSQGGNQPQHF
cdr3_nt: TGTGCCAGCAGTCAGGGTGGCAATCAGCCCCAGCATTTT